These T cell receptor beta chains were read from a single sample in a study of blood T cell repertoires in COVID-19. Some clones are missing from TCRdb's copy, which holds only in-frame ones; the method was immunoSEQ multiplex PCR. In the table there are some 700,000 clones, 90% of which are singletons. Material: peripheral blood. The receptors originated from a woman aged 18-29 years with acute or convalescent COVID-19. Each CDR3 is given with its conserved first and last residue. A D gene is named only where the DNA matches it firmly. Only some rows state a clone size, as once, few, many or a class for expanded clones.

d_call: TRBD1; clone_size: .; v_call: TRBV19; j_call: TRBJ1-1; cdr3_nt: TGTGCCAGTAGTGCGGGACAGATCACTGAAGCTTTCTTT; cdr3_aa: CASSAGQITEAFF
d_call: TRBD1; clone_size: .; v_call: TRBV24-1; j_call: TRBJ1-4; cdr3_nt: TGTGCCACCAGTGACCATGGGGGGACAGGGGGTGAAAAACTGTTTTTT; cdr3_aa: CATSDHGGTGGEKLFF
d_call: TRBD1; clone_size: .; v_call: TRBV27; j_call: TRBJ2-1; cdr3_nt: TGTGCCAGCAGATCGGGACAGGGTTACTACAATGAGCAGTTCTTC; cdr3_aa: CASRSGQGYYNEQFF
d_call: .; clone_size: once; v_call: TRBV10-3; j_call: TRBJ1-2; cdr3_nt: TGTGCCATCAAACAGGGAGACTATGGCTACACCTTC; cdr3_aa: CAIKQGDYGYTF
d_call: TRBD1; clone_size: .; v_call: TRBV2; j_call: TRBJ1-2; cdr3_nt: TGTGCCAGCAGTGCTACAGGGGACTATGGCTACACCTTC; cdr3_aa: CASSATGDYGYTF
d_call: .; clone_size: .; v_call: TRBV29-1; j_call: TRBJ2-7; cdr3_nt: TGCAGCGCGATCTCACAGGGCTTCGAGCAGTACTTC; cdr3_aa: CSAISQGFEQYF
d_call: TRBD1; clone_size: .; v_call: TRBV27; j_call: TRBJ1-5; cdr3_nt: TGTGCCAGCTCTACGGACAGGGCGAGTCAGCCCCAGCATTTT; cdr3_aa: CASSTDRASQPQHF
d_call: TRBD1; clone_size: .; v_call: TRBV5-6; j_call: TRBJ1-5; cdr3_nt: TGTGCCAGCAGCTTGAGGACAGGGGGGGTGCAGCCCCAGCATTTT; cdr3_aa: CASSLRTGGVQPQHF
d_call: .; clone_size: .; v_call: TRBV5-4; j_call: TRBJ2-2; cdr3_nt: TGTGCCAGCAGCTTGGGGGGCATGAACACCGGGGAGCTGTTTTTT; cdr3_aa: CASSLGGMNTGELFF
d_call: TRBD1; clone_size: .; v_call: TRBV4-1; j_call: TRBJ2-7; cdr3_nt: TGCGCCAGCAGCCAAGGGGCAGGGGGCTACGAGCAGTACTTC; cdr3_aa: CASSQGAGGYEQYF
d_call: .; clone_size: .; v_call: TRBV7-6; j_call: TRBJ1-1; cdr3_nt: TGTGCCAGCAGCCTACTGGGGCAGGGGACCACTGAAGCTTTCTTT; cdr3_aa: CASSLLGQGTTEAFF
d_call: .; clone_size: .; v_call: TRBV2; j_call: TRBJ1-5; cdr3_nt: TGTGCCAGCAAGAGGGAAGATGGCAATCAGCCCCAGCATTTT; cdr3_aa: CASKREDGNQPQHF
d_call: .; clone_size: .; v_call: TRBV5-1; j_call: TRBJ2-7; cdr3_nt: TGCGCCAGCAGCTTCAGGGGCTACGAGCAGTACTTC; cdr3_aa: CASSFRGYEQYF
d_call: TRBD1; clone_size: .; v_call: TRBV4-1; j_call: TRBJ1-4; cdr3_nt: TGCGCCAGCAGCCAAGTGGGACAGATTAATGAAAAACTGTTTTTT; cdr3_aa: CASSQVGQINEKLFF
d_call: TRBD1; clone_size: once; v_call: TRBV7-2; j_call: TRBJ2-7; cdr3_nt: TGTGCCAGCAGCCGGGACAGGGTCTACGAGCAGTACTTC; cdr3_aa: CASSRDRVYEQYF
d_call: .; clone_size: .; v_call: TRBV5-1; j_call: TRBJ1-1; cdr3_nt: TGCGCCAGCAGCTTGGATAGGGCGGGTACTGAAGCTTTCTTT; cdr3_aa: CASSLDRAGTEAFF
d_call: TRBD1; clone_size: .; v_call: TRBV3-1/TRBV3-2; j_call: TRBJ2-1; cdr3_nt: TGTGCCAGCAGCCCCCGGGACAGGTCCTACAATGAGCAGTTCTTC; cdr3_aa: CASSPRDRSYNEQFF
d_call: .; clone_size: .; v_call: TRBV21-1; j_call: TRBJ1-1; cdr3_nt: TGTGCCAGCAGCAAAAAGGGGCGAGCTTTCTTT; cdr3_aa: CASSKKGRAFF
d_call: TRBD2; clone_size: once; v_call: TRBV10-1; j_call: TRBJ2-3; cdr3_nt: TGCGCCAGCAGAGGGACTAGCGGGGGGGTAGGTAGCACAGATACGCAGTATTTT; cdr3_aa: CASRGTSGGVGSTDTQYF
d_call: .; clone_size: .; v_call: TRBV4-1; j_call: TRBJ2-7; cdr3_nt: TGCGCCAGCAGCCATAGTGTCGATTACTACGAGCAGTACTTC; cdr3_aa: CASSHSVDYYEQYF
d_call: .; clone_size: few; v_call: TRBV2; j_call: TRBJ1-2; cdr3_nt: TGTGCCAGCAGTGAGCGCGGAGGAATTGGGTATGGCTACACCTTC; cdr3_aa: CASSERGGIGYGYTF
d_call: .; clone_size: once; v_call: TRBV7-6; j_call: TRBJ2-3; cdr3_nt: TGTGCCAGCAGCTACTCGGGAGATACGCAGTATTTT; cdr3_aa: CASSYSGDTQYF
d_call: TRBD1; clone_size: .; v_call: TRBV7-3; j_call: TRBJ1-6; cdr3_nt: TGTGCCAGCAGCTTAACTGACAGGGGAAGATCACCCCTCCACTTT; cdr3_aa: CASSLTDRGRSPLHF
d_call: .; clone_size: .; v_call: TRBV30; j_call: TRBJ1-1; cdr3_nt: TGTGCCTGGACTGTGGGCGGTGCGGGTGAAGCTTTCTTT; cdr3_aa: CAWTVGGAGEAFF
d_call: TRBD1; clone_size: .; v_call: TRBV7-2; j_call: TRBJ1-2; cdr3_nt: TGTGCCAGCAGCTTGTCTCAGGGGGACGGCTACACCTTC; cdr3_aa: CASSLSQGDGYTF
d_call: TRBD1; clone_size: .; v_call: TRBV2; j_call: TRBJ1-6; cdr3_nt: TGTGCCAGCGCAAACAGGGGGCTGACGTTCCAGAGCTCCTATAATTCACCCCTCCACTTT; cdr3_aa: CASANRGLTFQSSYNSPLHF